These 21 T cell receptor beta chains were sequenced from one sample in a study of shared clonotypes between healthy human individuals. Profiled with immunoSEQ multiplex PCR; TCRdb holds only in-frame clones, not every one. The data contain roughly 500,000 clones, approximately 84% of them singletons. What was sequenced was PBMCs. The origin of the receptors is a woman between 40 and 55 years old in good health. Some clones in this sample may be carry-over from other donors' samples.

The chain carries TRBV29-1 and TRBJ1-2; no firm D call. Germline values: CDR1 SQVTM, CDR2 ANQGSEA. Between the trimmed V and J ends, which lost 4 bases and 7 bases, there was a span of 1 base. The CDR3 totals 8 residues. The CDR3 reads CSVGGYTF. The CDR3 DNA is TGCAGCGTTGGTGGCTACACCTTC.

V is TRBV7-2 and J is TRBJ2-3; 7 bases are shared with TRBD1. V dropped 1 base and J dropped 6; count of bases not matched to a gene: 7. The CDR3 consists of 15 residues. CDR1 SGHTA and CDR2 FQGNSA come from the germline V gene. The CDR3 here is CASSLDSGGGDTQYF. In DNA, the CDR3 is TGTGCCAGCAGCTTAGACTCAGGGGGTGGGGATACGCAGTATTTT.

This clone was seen more than once but under ten times. V usage is TRBV10-1 and J usage is TRBJ2-7; D is unclear. CDR1 is WNHNN and CDR2 is SYGVQD in the germline V gene (reference sequence). Trimming removed 2 bases from V and 3 bases from J, with 14 bases in between. This CDR3 is built from 15 residues. The CDR3 nucleotides read TGCGCCAGCAGTGAGGGGTTTAGCTCCATCTACGAGCAGTACTTC. As protein: CASSEGFSSIYEQYF.

The rearrangement links TRBV11-3 to TRBJ2-2; 9 bases match TRBD2. Trimming took 3 bases from V and 4 from J; bases not matched to a gene: 6. This CDR3 region has 16 residues. Germline CDR1 SGHNT, CDR2 YENEEA. This CDR3 is CASSFPASGITGELFF. CDR3 bases: TGTGCCAGCAGCTTCCCGGCTAGCGGGATCACCGGGGAGCTGTTTTTT.

This clone has only one observation. The chain joins TRBV15 to TRBJ2-7; 7 bases align to TRBD1. V shed 4 bases, J shed 1 base, and the junction held 4 bases outside the gene matches. Germline values: CDR1 LNHNV, CDR2 YYDKDF (reference sequence). The CDR3 extends over 14 amino acids. The CDR3 DNA sequence: TGTGCCACCAGCAAAGAGGGACAGTCCTACGAGCAGTACTTC. Translating gives CATSKEGQSYEQYF.

The chain recombines TRBV28 with TRBJ2-1, with TRBD1 matching 8 bases. The germline V gene encodes CDR1 MDHEN and CDR2 SYDVKM. The CDR3 has 14 amino acids. V lost 5 bases, J lost 12 bases, and 12 bases stayed unmatched. CDR3 coding DNA: TGTGCCAGCAGTGACCGGGGGACAGGTAAAGTGCAGTTCTTC. Amino acids: CASSDRGTGKVQFF.

The rearrangement links TRBV6-4 to TRBJ2-6; possible D gene TRBD1, 5 bases. The CDR3 is made up of 21 amino acids. The ends were cut back, 2 bases at V and 0 bases at J, with 23 bases in the middle. Germline assignment: CDR1 MRHNA and CDR2 SNTAGT. In DNA form, the CDR3 reads TGTGCCAGCAGTGACCCCAGGGCCAGGGCCGTGTTTAGCTCTGGGGCCAACGTCCTGACTTTC. Protein sequence: CASSDPRARAVFSSGANVLTF.

In this sample, this clone turned up many times. The gene calls are TRBV14 and TRBJ1-2, with 8 nucleotides matching TRBD1. Looked up from germline, CDR1 is SGHDN and CDR2 is FVKESK. Trimming took 4 bases from V and 3 from J; bases not matched to a gene: 4. This CDR3 contains 14 residues. Here the CDR3 reads CASSPRQGYYGYTF. CDR3 DNA sequence: TGTGCCAGCAGCCCCCGACAGGGGTACTATGGCTACACCTTC.

The CDR3 DNA sequence: TGTGCCAGTAGGGACAGCCTCGCGAACACCGGGGAGCTGTTTTTT. Translating gives CASRDSLANTGELFF. The chain combines TRBV19 with TRBJ2-2; possibly TRBD1 for D (6 bases). The CDR3 sequence is 15 residues long. Germline V gene lookup returns CDR1 LNHDA and CDR2 SQIVND (reference sequence). V lost 6 bases to trimming and J lost 0 bases, with 11 bases between them.

The chain has TRBV19 and TRBJ2-7, with a tentative D call TRBD1 (5 bases). There are 15 residues in the CDR3. The V and J ends lost 4 bases and 0 bases respectively, with 13 bases between them. The germline gives CDR1 LNHDA, CDR2 SQIVND (reference sequence). Written as DNA, the CDR3 is TGTGCCAGTAGTACAGACAGCGTCCTCTCCTACGAGCAGTACTTC. Encoded protein: CASSTDSVLSYEQYF. Full variable domain (missing parts from reference TRBV19 and TRBJ2-7): DGGITQSPKYLFRKEGQNVTLSCEQNLNHDAMYWYRQDPGQGLRLIYYSQIVNDFQKGDIAEGYSVSREKKESFPLTVTSAQKNPTAFYLCASSTDSVLSYEQYFGPGTRLTVT.

Regarding this clone: Germline is not matched at one junction end, which may reflect a read error. This chain links TRBV7-2 with TRBJ2-7; TRBD2 matches 12 bases. The CDR3 contains 13 residues. Germline-derived CDR1 and CDR2 are SGHTA and FQGNSA. CDR3 nucleotide sequence: TGTGCCAGCAGCCCGGGGACTAGCGGGCTCCCGAACTTC. Amino acids: CASSPGTSGLPNF.

The chain joins TRBV30 to TRBJ2-1, with D tentatively TRBD1 (5 bases). From germline, CDR1 is GTSNPN and CDR2 SVGIG (reference sequence). The germline V and J ends were trimmed by 0 bases and 15 bases, with 9 bases remaining between them. This CDR3 is 10 amino acids long. The CDR3 region is CAWSVGVRFF. In DNA, the CDR3 is TGTGCCTGGAGTGTAGGGGTTAGGTTCTTC.

This sequence joins TRBV7-2 and TRBJ1-2, with D uncertain. The V gene lost 3 bases and the J gene lost 1 base, with 21 bases spanning the gap. The CDR3 spans 18 residues. Looked up from germline, CDR1 is SGHTA and CDR2 is FQGNSA. The CDR3, as DNA: TGTGCCAGCAGCTTTACCCACGGGCCCTCCCTCCTTAACTATGGCTACACCTTC. It specifies CASSFTHGPSLLNYGYTF.

This sequence joins TRBV12-5 and TRBJ1-1; unclear D gene. V lost 2 bases, J lost 1 base, and 5 bases lay in between. The CDR3 covers 13 residues. The germline V gene encodes CDR1 LGHNT and CDR2 FRNRAP. CDR3 sequence: CASGLSANTEAFF. The CDR3 DNA sequence: TGTGCTAGTGGTTTGAGCGCGAACACTGAAGCTTTCTTT.

This chain connects TRBV15 to TRBJ2-5; 10 nucleotides agree with TRBD1. CDR1 is LNHNV, CDR2 YYDKDF, per germline (reference sequence). The CDR3 has 15 amino acids. V dropped 0 bases and J dropped 5; count of bases not matched to a gene: 3. For the CDR3, the DNA is TGTGCCACCAGCAGAGACCGGGACAGGGGCGAGACCCAGTACTTC. It codes for CATSRDRDRGETQYF.

The CDR3, as DNA: TGTGCCAGTAGTATACAACAGGTTAACAATCAGCCCCAGCATTTT. Amino acid sequence: CASSIQQVNNQPQHF. The chain couples TRBV19 to TRBJ1-5, with a weak D call TRBD1 (5 bases). Deletions cut 2 bases from V and 3 bases from J, with 11 bases between. This CDR3 contains 15 residues. CDR1 and CDR2 from the germline V gene are LNHDA and SQIVND (reference sequence).

The V and J genes are TRBV5-1 and TRBJ2-1; the match to TRBD2 covers 12 bases. This CDR3 is 15 amino acids long. CDR1 is SGHRS and CDR2 is YFSETQ in the germline V gene. The V and J ends lost 7 bases and 8 bases, in that order; junction bases with no gene match: 10. The CDR3 DNA reads TGCGCCAGCTCACGACTAGCGGGAGTTGGGGATGAGCAGTTCTTC. This gives the protein CASSRLAGVGDEQFF.

On this clone itself: A far more abundant clone sits one base away, making this likely a read error. This chain uses TRBV30 with TRBJ2-7; no clear D gene. This CDR3 spans 12 amino acids. Germline V gene lookup returns CDR1 GTSNPN and CDR2 SVGIG (reference sequence). The CDR3 coding sequence is TGTGCCTGGTCGCAGGACCGCTACAAGCAGTACTTC. This translates into CAWSQDRYKQYF. Looking up the rest from reference TRBV30 and TRBJ2-7 gives the full variable domain: SQTIHQWPATLVQPVGSPLSLECTVEGTSNPNLYWYRQAAGRGLQLLFYSVGIGQISSEVPQNLSASRPQDRQFILSSKKLLLSDSGFYLCAWSQDRYKQYFGPGTRLTVT.

With respect to this clone: Other DNA variants within this sample encode the same CDR3. The V and J genes are TRBV28 and TRBJ1-5, with 7 positions matching TRBD1. Unmatched junction bases numbered 7, after V lost 5 bases and J lost 3 bases. This CDR3 comprises 15 residues. Germline V lookup: CDR1 MDHEN, CDR2 SYDVKM. The CDR3 is CASSRVDRDNQPQHF. In DNA form, the CDR3 reads TGTGCCAGCAGTAGGGTTGACAGGGACAATCAGCCCCAGCATTTT.

CDR3 region: CASSTPRLDTEQYF. Here the CDR3 DNA reads TGTGCCAGTAGTACTCCACGACTAGACACCGAGCAGTACTTC. This sequence joins TRBV19 and TRBJ2-7, with D tentatively TRBD2 (6 bases). V lost 4 bases and J lost 6, with 16 bases in between. CDR3 length equals 14 residues. CDR1 is LNHDA and CDR2 is SQIVND in the germline V gene (reference sequence).

V and J are TRBV5-1 and TRBJ2-5; D possibly matches TRBD1 or TRBD2 (6 bases each). Trimming left V 3 bases short and J 3 bases short, with 15 bases between. There are 15 residues in the CDR3. Germline V lookup: CDR1 SGHRS, CDR2 YFSETQ. CDR3 coding DNA: TGCGCCAGCAGCTCCGGCGGGACACATAAAGAGACCCAGTACTTC. Translated, it gives CASSSGGTHKETQYF.